This TCR beta chain was sequenced in a study of siplizumab effects on memory and regulatory T cells. Germline V gene lookup returns CDR1 GTSNPN and CDR2 SVGIG (reference sequence). The V and J ends lost 2 bases and 4 bases, in that order; junction bases with no gene match: 7. The CDR3 contains 14 residues. Of note for this clone: Within the sample, other DNA sequences also encode this same CDR3.

Some clones are missing from TCRdb's copy, which holds only in-frame ones; the method was immunoSEQ multiplex PCR. The sample yields some 97,000 clones, around 94% seen once. The TCR originated in a human donor in good health. The V call is TRBV30, the J call TRBJ1-2; 7 nucleotides align to TRBD1. The sequenced sample consisted of Tregs sorted from blood. The CDR3 sequence is CAWSRDSYFYGYTF. CDR3 coding DNA: TGTGCCTGGAGTAGGGACAGCTATTTCTATGGCTACACCTTC.